Presented here are 18 T cell receptor beta chains from one specimen sequenced in a study of technical replicates of blood from a handful of donors. Produced via immunoSEQ multiplex PCR; TCRdb's table is partial and in-frame only. The sample has 75,000 to 90,000 clones, 95% seen once. Sequencing was performed on T cells isolated from PBMCs. The receptors shown here come from a human donor in good health.

CDR3 coding DNA: TGTGCCAGCAGCTTAAGCCAGCTAGCGGCCAATGAGCAGTTCTTC. Residues: CASSLSQLAANEQFF. The chain links TRBV7-9 to TRBJ2-1, with 7 bases fitting TRBD2. This CDR3 contains 15 residues. Looked up from germline, CDR1 is SEHNR and CDR2 is FQNEAQ (reference sequence). Trimming cost V 2 bases and J 6 bases; bases outside gene matches: 7.

Comment on this clone: Other DNA sequences in this specimen translate into the identical CDR3. The chain has TRBV27 and TRBJ2-5; 7 bases fit TRBD2. Germline V gene data show CDR1 as MNHEY and CDR2 as SMNVEV (reference sequence). There are 16 residues in the CDR3. Trimming at V came to 5 bases and at J to 4 bases, leaving 13 bases not matched to a gene. The CDR3 spells CASSPLAAGEGETQYF. For the CDR3, the DNA is TGTGCCAGCAGTCCCCTCGCGGCGGGAGAGGGAGAGACCCAGTACTTC.

The chain is built from TRBV7-8 and TRBJ2-3; D is perhaps TRBD2 (6 bases). The CDR3 runs 15 residues. CDR1 is SGHVS, CDR2 FQNEAQ, per germline. V lost 6 bases to trimming and J lost 2 bases, with 15 bases between them. CDR3 protein: CASSSLSGSTDTQYF. CDR3 DNA sequence: TGTGCCAGCAGTTCCCTTAGCGGTTCCACAGATACGCAGTATTTT. The whole variable domain, remainder taken from reference TRBV7-8 and TRBJ2-3, is GAGVSQSPRYKVAKRGQDVALRCDPISGHVSLFWYQQALGQGPEFLTYFQNEAQLDKSGLPSDRFFAERPEGSVSTLKIQRTQQEDSAVYLCASSSLSGSTDTQYFGPGTRLTVL.

This clone has only one observation. The chain joins TRBV25-1 to TRBJ2-5, with D hard to call. The CDR3 spans 13 residues. The V end was cut by 7 bases, the J end by 0 bases, with 9 bases between. Germline values: CDR1 MGHDK, CDR2 SYGVNS. The CDR3 DNA follows: TGTGCCAGCACACAGAGACACCAAGAGACCCAGTACTTC. Translation: CASTQRHQETQYF.

The V and J genes are TRBV9 and TRBJ2-5; 7 bases are shared with TRBD2. The CDR3 is 15 residues long. The V gene end was trimmed by 1 base and the J gene end by 7 bases; junction bases not matched to a gene: 10. The V gene's germline CDR1 is SGDLS and CDR2 YYNGEE. CDR3 DNA: TGTGCCAGCAGCGTATCCGCGGGAGTAATGGCGACCCAGTACTTC. This codes for CASSVSAGVMATQYF.

The V gene is TRBV4-3, the J gene TRBJ1-3; D not resolved. The germline V gene encodes CDR1 LGHNA and CDR2 YSLEER. The V and J ends lost 0 bases and 4 bases respectively, with 10 bases between them. This CDR3 region has 15 residues. In nucleotides, the CDR3 is TGCGCCAGCAGCCAAGATATTACTTACGGAAACACCATATATTTT. Translation: CASSQDITYGNTIYF.

In this sample, this clone turned up once. The CDR3 protein is CASSTSFQGGGDNEQFF. As DNA, the CDR3 is TGTGCCAGCAGCACATCATTCCAAGGAGGTGGGGACAATGAGCAGTTCTTC. The chain carries TRBV9 and TRBJ2-1, with TRBD2 as a possible D gene (5 bases). Germline V gives CDR1 SGDLS, CDR2 YYNGEE. V was trimmed by 4 bases and J by 5 bases, leaving 22 bases between them. The CDR3 totals 17 residues.

The V and J genes are TRBV7-2 and TRBJ2-7; no definite D call. Germline CDR1 SGHTA, CDR2 FQGNSA. The CDR3 sequence is 13 residues long. V lost 2 bases and J lost 7, with 12 bases in between. As DNA, the CDR3 is TGTGCCAGCAGCTTAAATCCAGACATAGAGCAGTACTTC. Its translation: CASSLNPDIEQYF.

The chain has TRBV6-5 and TRBJ1-1, with TRBD1 identical over 8 bases. CDR1 is MNHEY and CDR2 is SVGAGI in the germline V gene. Trimming cost V 5 bases and J 4 bases; bases outside gene matches: 3. This CDR3 is built from 13 residues. The CDR3 DNA follows: TGTGCCAGCAGTAAAGGGACAGGCACTGAAGCTTTCTTT. It encodes CASSKGTGTEAFF.

The chain has TRBV7-9 and TRBJ2-7; 9 nucleotides line up with TRBD1. The trim removed 2 bases at V and 4 bases at J, leaving 9 bases unmatched. Germline values: CDR1 SEHNR, CDR2 FQNEAQ (reference sequence). The CDR3 has 16 residues. The CDR3 DNA follows: TGTGCCAGCAGCTTAACGAGCGGGGACAGGGAATACGAGCAGTACTTC. Translation gives CASSLTSGDREYEQYF.

This chain links TRBV10-3 with TRBJ1-4; 7 bases align to TRBD1. The junction had 4 bases not matched to a gene; V was cut back by 4 bases and J by 5 bases. Germline V CDR1 and CDR2: ENHRY, SYGVKD. This CDR3 contains 14 residues. In nucleotides, the CDR3 is TGTGCCATCAGTGCCGGGACAGCAAATGAAAAACTGTTTTTT. Protein sequence: CAISAGTANEKLFF.

CDR3 nucleotides: TGTGCCAGCAGCACAGACAGGTACGAGCAGTACTTC. Protein: CASSTDRYEQYF. The chain carries TRBV13 and TRBJ2-7; D is perhaps TRBD1 (6 bases). This CDR3 has 12 amino acids. V lost 5 bases to trimming and J lost 4 bases, with 9 bases between them. The germline gives CDR1 PRHDT, CDR2 FYEKMQ (reference sequence).

The CDR3 bases are TGTGCCAGCAGTCCTCAAGCGGGAGAAGGCGAGCAGTACTTC. Translating gives CASSPQAGEGEQYF. The rearrangement uses TRBV27 and TRBJ2-7, with TRBD2 identical over 8 bases. Germline V gives CDR1 MNHEY, CDR2 SMNVEV (reference sequence). Trimming removed 5 bases from V and 6 bases from J; junction bases left unmatched: 9. The CDR3 is 14 residues long.

The chain has TRBV6-5 and TRBJ2-2, with TRBD2 matching 8 bases. From germline, CDR1 is MNHEY and CDR2 SVGAGI. The CDR3 runs 16 residues. The junction had 3 bases not matched to a gene; V was cut back by 1 base and J by 2 bases. CDR3 amino acids: CASSYFGGVNTGELFF. CDR3 coding DNA: TGTGCCAGCAGTTACTTCGGGGGGGTCAACACCGGGGAGCTGTTTTTT.

The chain couples TRBV5-1 to TRBJ2-1, with 15 bases matching TRBD2. Germline V gives CDR1 SGHRS, CDR2 YFSETQ. The CDR3 length is 16 residues. V lost 4 bases and J lost 7; bases outside the gene matches: 6. The CDR3 region has the DNA TGCGCCAGCAGCCTGGGACTAGCGGGAGGAGAAAATGAGCAGTTCTTC. Translating it yields CASSLGLAGGENEQFF.

The chain uses TRBV27 and TRBJ2-4, with TRBD1 matching 8 bases. The ends lost 5 bases at V and 1 base at J; junction bases unmatched: 4. Germline loops: CDR1 MNHEY, CDR2 SMNVEV (reference sequence). The CDR3 is 15 residues long. CDR3 loop: CASSRTGWAKNIQYF. The CDR3 bases are TGTGCCAGCAGTAGGACAGGGTGGGCCAAAAACATTCAGTACTTC.

This chain uses TRBV5-1 with TRBJ1-1; D perhaps matches TRBD1 (6 bases). Trimming took off 5 bases at V and 1 base at J, with 15 bases between the two ends. CDR1 is SGHRS, CDR2 YFSETQ, per germline. There are 15 residues in the CDR3. CDR3 nucleotide sequence: TGCGCCAGCAGTACCGGGGGGGCTAGGAACACTGAAGCTTTCTTT. Encoded protein: CASSTGGARNTEAFF. The full variable domain, with the rest looked up from reference TRBV5-1 and TRBJ1-1, is KAGVTQTPRYLIKTRGQQVTLSCSPISGHRSVSWYQQTPGQGLQFLFEYFSETQRNKGNFPGRFSGRQFSNSRSEMNVSTLELGDSALYLCASSTGGARNTEAFFGQGTRLTVV.

V usage is TRBV28 and J usage is TRBJ2-3; D gene ambiguous. The germline V gene has CDR1 MDHEN and CDR2 SYDVKM. The CDR3 runs 15 residues. Trimming left V 6 bases short and J 5 bases short, with 18 bases between. This CDR3 is CASRPGAASKDTQYF. As DNA, the CDR3 is TGTGCCAGCAGGCCCGGAGCAGCATCCAAAGATACGCAGTATTTT.